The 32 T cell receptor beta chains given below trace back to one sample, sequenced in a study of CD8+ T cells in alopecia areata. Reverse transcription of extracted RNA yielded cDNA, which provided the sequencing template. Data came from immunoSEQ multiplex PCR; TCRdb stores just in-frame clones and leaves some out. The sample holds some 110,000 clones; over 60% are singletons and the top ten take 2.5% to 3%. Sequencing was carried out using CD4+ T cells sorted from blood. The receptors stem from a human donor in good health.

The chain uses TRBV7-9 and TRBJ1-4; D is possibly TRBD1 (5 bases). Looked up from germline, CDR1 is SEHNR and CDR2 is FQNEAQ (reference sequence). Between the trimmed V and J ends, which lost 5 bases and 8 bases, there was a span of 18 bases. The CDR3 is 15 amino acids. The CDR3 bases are TGTGCCAGCAGCACCACCGGGACTCCCCGGGAAAAACTGTTTTTT. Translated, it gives CASSTTGTPREKLFF.

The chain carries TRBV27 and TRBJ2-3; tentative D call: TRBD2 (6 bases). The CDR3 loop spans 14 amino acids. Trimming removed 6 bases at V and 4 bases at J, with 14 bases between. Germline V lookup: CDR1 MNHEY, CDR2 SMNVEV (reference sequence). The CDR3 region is CASSPGSRADTQYF. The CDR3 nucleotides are TGTGCCAGCAGCCCCGGGAGCAGGGCAGATACGCAGTATTTT.

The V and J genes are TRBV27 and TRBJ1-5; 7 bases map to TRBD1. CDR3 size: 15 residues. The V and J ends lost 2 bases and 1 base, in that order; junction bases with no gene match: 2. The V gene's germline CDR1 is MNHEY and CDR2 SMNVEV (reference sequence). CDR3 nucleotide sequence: TGTGCCAGCAGTTTAAGACAGGGAAGCAATCAGCCCCAGCATTTT. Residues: CASSLRQGSNQPQHF.

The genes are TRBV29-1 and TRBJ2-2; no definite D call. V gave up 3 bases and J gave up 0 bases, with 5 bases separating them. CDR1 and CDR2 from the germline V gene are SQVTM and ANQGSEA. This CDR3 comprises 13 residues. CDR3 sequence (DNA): TGCAGCGTTGAGACGTCGAACACCGGGGAGCTGTTTTTT. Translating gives CSVETSNTGELFF.

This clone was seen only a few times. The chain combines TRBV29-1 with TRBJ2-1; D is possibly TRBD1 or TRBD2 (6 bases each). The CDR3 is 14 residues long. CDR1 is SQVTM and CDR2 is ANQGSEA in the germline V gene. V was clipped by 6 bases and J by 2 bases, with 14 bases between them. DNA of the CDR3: TGCAGCGTGGGGGCCGGGGGCGCCTACAATGAGCAGTTCTTC. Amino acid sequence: CSVGAGGAYNEQFF.

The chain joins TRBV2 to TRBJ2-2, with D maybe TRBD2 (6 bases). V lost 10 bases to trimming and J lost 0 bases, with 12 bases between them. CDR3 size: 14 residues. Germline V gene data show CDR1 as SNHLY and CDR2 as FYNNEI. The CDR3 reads CATGVGTNTGELFF. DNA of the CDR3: TGTGCCACGGGAGTGGGGACGAACACCGGGGAGCTGTTTTTT.

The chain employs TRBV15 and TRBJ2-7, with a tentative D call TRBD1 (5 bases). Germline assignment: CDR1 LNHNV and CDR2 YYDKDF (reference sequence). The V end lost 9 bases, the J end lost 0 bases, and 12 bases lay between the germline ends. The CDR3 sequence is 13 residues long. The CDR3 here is CATKDTSSYEQYF. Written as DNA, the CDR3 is TGTGCCACGAAGGACACGAGCTCCTACGAGCAGTACTTC.

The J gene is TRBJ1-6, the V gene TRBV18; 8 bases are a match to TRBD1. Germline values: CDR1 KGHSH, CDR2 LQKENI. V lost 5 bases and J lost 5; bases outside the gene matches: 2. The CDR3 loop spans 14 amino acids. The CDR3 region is CASSSGGNNSPLHF. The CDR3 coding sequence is TGTGCCAGCTCATCAGGGGGCAATAATTCACCCCTCCACTTT.

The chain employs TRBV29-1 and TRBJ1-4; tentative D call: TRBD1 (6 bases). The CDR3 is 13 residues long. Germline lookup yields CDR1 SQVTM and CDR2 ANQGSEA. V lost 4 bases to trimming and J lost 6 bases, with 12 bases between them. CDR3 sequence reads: CSVVVRGDEKLFF. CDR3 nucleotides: TGCAGCGTTGTGGTTAGGGGGGATGAAAAACTGTTTTTT.

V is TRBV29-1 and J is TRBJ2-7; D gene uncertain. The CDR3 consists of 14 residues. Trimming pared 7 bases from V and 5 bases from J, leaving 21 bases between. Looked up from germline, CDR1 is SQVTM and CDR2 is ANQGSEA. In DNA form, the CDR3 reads TGCAGCGGCGGTAATACATGGGCGTTTGACGAGCAGTACTTC. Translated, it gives CSGGNTWAFDEQYF.

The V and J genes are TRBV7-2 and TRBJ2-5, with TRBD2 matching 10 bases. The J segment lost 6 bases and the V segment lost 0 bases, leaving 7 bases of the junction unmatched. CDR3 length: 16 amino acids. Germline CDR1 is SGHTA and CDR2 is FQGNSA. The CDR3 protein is CASSLAQTSGVKTQYF. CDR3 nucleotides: TGTGCCAGCAGCTTAGCGCAAACTAGCGGGGTGAAGACCCAGTACTTC.

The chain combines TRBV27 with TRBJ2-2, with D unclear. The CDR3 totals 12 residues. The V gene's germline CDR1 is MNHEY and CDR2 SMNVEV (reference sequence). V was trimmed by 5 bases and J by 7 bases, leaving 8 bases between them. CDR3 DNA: TGTGCCAGCAGTCCAAAACTCGGGGAGCTGTTTTTT. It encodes CASSPKLGELFF.

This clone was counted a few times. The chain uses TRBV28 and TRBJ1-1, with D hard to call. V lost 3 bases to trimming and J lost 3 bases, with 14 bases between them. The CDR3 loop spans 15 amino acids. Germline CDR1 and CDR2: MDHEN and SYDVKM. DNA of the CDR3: TGTGCCAGCAGTTTCACGCTGGTGGCCCACACTGAAGCTTTCTTT. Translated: CASSFTLVAHTEAFF.

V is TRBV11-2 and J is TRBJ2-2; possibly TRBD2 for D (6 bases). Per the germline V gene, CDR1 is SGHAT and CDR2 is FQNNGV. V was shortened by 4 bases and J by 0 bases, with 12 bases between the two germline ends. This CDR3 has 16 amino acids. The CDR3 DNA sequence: TGTGCCAGCAGCTCTGCGGGGCAGGCGAACACCGGGGAGCTGTTTTTT. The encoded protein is CASSSAGQANTGELFF.

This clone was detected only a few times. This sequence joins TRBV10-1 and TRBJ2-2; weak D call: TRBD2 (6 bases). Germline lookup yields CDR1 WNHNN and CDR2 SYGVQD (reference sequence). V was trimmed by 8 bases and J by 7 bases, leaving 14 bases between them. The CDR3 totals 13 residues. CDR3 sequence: CASRGGVIGELFF. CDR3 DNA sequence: TGCGCCAGCCGCGGAGGGGTAATCGGGGAGCTGTTTTTT.

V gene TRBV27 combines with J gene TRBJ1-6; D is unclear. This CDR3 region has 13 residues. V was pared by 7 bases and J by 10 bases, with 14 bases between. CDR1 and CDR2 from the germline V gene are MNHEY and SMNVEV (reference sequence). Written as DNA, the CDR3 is TGTGCCAGCATGGGGAGTTTCAACTCACCCCTCCACTTT. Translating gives CASMGSFNSPLHF.

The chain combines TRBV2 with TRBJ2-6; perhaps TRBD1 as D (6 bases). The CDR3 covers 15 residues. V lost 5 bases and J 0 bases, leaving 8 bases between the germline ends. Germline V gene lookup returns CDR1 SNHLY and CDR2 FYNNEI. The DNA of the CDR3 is TGTGCCAGCAGTCAGGGGTACTCTGGGGCCAACGTCCTGACTTTC. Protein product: CASSQGYSGANVLTF.

This CDR3 reads CASLTGRSSPYTF. The CDR3 bases are TGTGCCAGTTTGACAGGGAGGAGTTCCCCCTACACCTTC. This chain joins TRBV2 and TRBJ1-2, with 7 bases fitting TRBD1. V was pared by 9 bases and J by 10 bases, with 14 bases of the junction left unmatched. Germline CDR1 is SNHLY and CDR2 is FYNNEI. CDR3 length: 13 residues.

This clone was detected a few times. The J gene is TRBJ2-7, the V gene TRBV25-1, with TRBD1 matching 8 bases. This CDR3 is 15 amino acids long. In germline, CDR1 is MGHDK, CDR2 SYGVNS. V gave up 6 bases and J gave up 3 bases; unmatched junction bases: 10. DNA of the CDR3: TGTGCCAGCAGCGAGACAGGGGTGGGGTTCTACGAGCAGTACTTC. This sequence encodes CASSETGVGFYEQYF.

The DNA of the CDR3 is TGTGCCAGCAGCGCCCGGGACAGAGAGGGCTACACCTTC. Translation: CASSARDREGYTF. The rearrangement joins TRBV9 to TRBJ1-2, with 7 bases aligning to TRBD1. The CDR3 covers 13 residues. With 3 bases clipped from V and 8 bases from J, the junction kept 7 bases outside the gene matches. Looked up from germline, CDR1 is SGDLS and CDR2 is YYNGEE.

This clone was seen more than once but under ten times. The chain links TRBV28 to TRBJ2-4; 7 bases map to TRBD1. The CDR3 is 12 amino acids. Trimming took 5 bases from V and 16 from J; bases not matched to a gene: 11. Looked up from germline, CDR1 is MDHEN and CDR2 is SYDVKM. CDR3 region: CASSIRQGTEYF. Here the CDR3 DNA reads TGTGCCAGCAGTATCCGACAGGGAACGGAATACTTC.

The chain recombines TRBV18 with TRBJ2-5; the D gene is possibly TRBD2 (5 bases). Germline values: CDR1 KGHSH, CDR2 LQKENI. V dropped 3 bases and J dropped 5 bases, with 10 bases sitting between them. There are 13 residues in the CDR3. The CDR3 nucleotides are TGTGCCAGCTCACCCCGAAGAGGGGAGACCCAGTACTTC. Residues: CASSPRRGETQYF.

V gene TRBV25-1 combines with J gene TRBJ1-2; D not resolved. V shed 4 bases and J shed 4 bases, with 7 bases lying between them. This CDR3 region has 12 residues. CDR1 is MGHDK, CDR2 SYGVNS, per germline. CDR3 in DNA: TGTGCCAGCAGTGGCCGGGGCTATGGCTACACCTTC. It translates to CASSGRGYGYTF.

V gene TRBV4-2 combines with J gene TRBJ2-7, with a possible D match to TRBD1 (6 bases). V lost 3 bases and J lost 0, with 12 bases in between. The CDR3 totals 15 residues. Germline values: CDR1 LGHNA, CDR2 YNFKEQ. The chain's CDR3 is CASSQEQGFSYEQYF. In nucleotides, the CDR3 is TGTGCCAGCAGCCAGGAACAGGGTTTCTCCTACGAGCAGTACTTC.

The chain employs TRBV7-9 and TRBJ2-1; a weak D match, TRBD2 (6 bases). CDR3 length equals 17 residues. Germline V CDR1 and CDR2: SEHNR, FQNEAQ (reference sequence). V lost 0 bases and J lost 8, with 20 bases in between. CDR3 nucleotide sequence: TGTGCCAGCAGCTTAGCGATCGGCGGGGCATGGAAGGATGAGCAGTTCTTC. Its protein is CASSLAIGGAWKDEQFF.

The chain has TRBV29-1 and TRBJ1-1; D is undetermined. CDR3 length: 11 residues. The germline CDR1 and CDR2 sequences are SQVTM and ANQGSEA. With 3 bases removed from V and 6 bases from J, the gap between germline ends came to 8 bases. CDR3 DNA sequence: TGCAGCGTTGACCCCTTCCCTGAAGCTTTCTTT. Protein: CSVDPFPEAFF.

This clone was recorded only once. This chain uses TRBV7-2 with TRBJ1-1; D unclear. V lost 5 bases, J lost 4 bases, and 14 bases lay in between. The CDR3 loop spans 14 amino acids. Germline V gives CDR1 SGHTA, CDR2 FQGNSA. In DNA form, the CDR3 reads TGTGCCAGCAGCCCACCCCCCCCTGGCACTGAAGCTTTCTTT. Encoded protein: CASSPPPPGTEAFF.

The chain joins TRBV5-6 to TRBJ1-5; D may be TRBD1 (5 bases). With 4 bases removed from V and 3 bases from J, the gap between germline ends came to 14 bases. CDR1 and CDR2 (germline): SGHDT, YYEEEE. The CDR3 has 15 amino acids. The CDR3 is CASSRRGEPNQPQHF. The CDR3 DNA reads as TGTGCCAGCAGCCGTCGGGGGGAACCCAATCAGCCCCAGCATTTT.

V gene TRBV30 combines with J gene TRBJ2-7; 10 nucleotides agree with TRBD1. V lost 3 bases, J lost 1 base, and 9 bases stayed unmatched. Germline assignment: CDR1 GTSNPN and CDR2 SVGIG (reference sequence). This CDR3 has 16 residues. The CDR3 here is CAWSQGRGQGSYEQYF. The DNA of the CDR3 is TGTGCCTGGAGCCAAGGCCGGGGACAGGGGTCCTACGAGCAGTACTTC.

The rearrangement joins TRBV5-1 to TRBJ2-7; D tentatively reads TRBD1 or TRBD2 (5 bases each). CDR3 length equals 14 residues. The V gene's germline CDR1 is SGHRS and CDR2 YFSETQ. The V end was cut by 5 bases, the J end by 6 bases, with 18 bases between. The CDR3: CASSYRDQGGEQYF. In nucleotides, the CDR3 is TGCGCCAGCAGTTACCGGGACCAGGGCGGCGAGCAGTACTTC.

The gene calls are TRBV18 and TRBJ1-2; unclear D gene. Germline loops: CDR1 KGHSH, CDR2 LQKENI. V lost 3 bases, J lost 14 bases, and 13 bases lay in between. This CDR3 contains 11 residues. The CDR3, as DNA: TGTGCCAGCTCACCCCGTGGGGTCTTGACCTTC. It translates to CASSPRGVLTF.

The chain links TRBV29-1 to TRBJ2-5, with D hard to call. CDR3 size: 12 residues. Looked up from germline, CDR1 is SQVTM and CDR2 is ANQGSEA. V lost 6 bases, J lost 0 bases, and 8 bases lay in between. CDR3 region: CSVYTYQETQYF. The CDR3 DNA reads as TGCAGCGTATACACGTACCAAGAGACCCAGTACTTC.